A selection of T cell receptor beta chains follows, all from one sample in a study of shared clonotypes between healthy human individuals. Sequencing used immunoSEQ multiplex PCR; TCRdb keeps in-frame clones, though not all of them. The repertoire has millions of clones, roughly 93% of them found once; the top ten carry 0.35% to 0.45%. What was sequenced was naive CD4+ T cells from PBMCs. These TCRs come from a man younger than 35 in good health. Some clones in this sample may be carry-over from other donors' samples. CDR3s include the opening cysteine and the closing phenylalanine or tryptophan. Each record gives: clone size, V gene, D gene, J gene, CDR3 protein, CDR3 DNA. D genes are given only for firm matches. Where a row states a size, it is once, few, many or the class of an expanded clone; other rows omit it.

clone size: .; V gene: TRBV2; D gene: .; J gene: TRBJ1-4; CDR3 protein: CASNTPTGPSEKLFF; CDR3 DNA: TGTGCCAGCAACACCCCGACAGGCCCTTCTGAAAAACTGTTTTTT
clone size: .; V gene: TRBV19; D gene: TRBD2; J gene: TRBJ2-7; CDR3 protein: CASRVNTGGTEEQYF; CDR3 DNA: TGTGCCAGTAGGGTTAATACGGGAGGGACGGAGGAGCAGTACTTC
clone size: .; V gene: TRBV28; D gene: TRBD1; J gene: TRBJ1-5; CDR3 protein: CASRTPTGGANSNQPQHF; CDR3 DNA: TGTGCCAGCAGGACCCCGACAGGGGGCGCGAATAGCAATCAGCCCCAGCATTTT
clone size: few; V gene: TRBV28; D gene: .; J gene: TRBJ1-5; CDR3 protein: CASYQGGNQPQHF; CDR3 DNA: TGTGCCAGCTATCAGGGAGGCAATCAGCCCCAGCATTTT
clone size: .; V gene: TRBV27; D gene: .; J gene: TRBJ2-3; CDR3 protein: CASSLLGLQGRDTQYF; CDR3 DNA: TGTGCCAGCAGTTTATTAGGGTTACAGGGGAGGGATACGCAGTATTTT
clone size: .; V gene: TRBV28; D gene: TRBD2; J gene: TRBJ2-1; CDR3 protein: CASSLMGAGGTYNEQFF; CDR3 DNA: TGTGCCAGCAGTTTGATGGGTGCGGGAGGGACCTACAATGAGCAGTTCTTC
clone size: .; V gene: TRBV19; D gene: .; J gene: TRBJ2-1; CDR3 protein: CASSISGAYNEQFF; CDR3 DNA: TGTGCCAGTAGTATTAGCGGTGCTTACAATGAGCAGTTCTTC
clone size: .; V gene: TRBV5-5; D gene: .; J gene: TRBJ2-3; CDR3 protein: CASSSPGADTQYF; CDR3 DNA: TGTGCCAGCAGCTCGCCTGGGGCAGATACGCAGTATTTT
clone size: once; V gene: TRBV6-4; D gene: TRBD2; J gene: TRBJ2-1; CDR3 protein: CASSPFTSGGYNEQFF; CDR3 DNA: TGTGCCAGCAGTCCCTTTACTAGCGGGGGCTACAATGAGCAGTTCTTC
clone size: .; V gene: TRBV6-5; D gene: TRBD2; J gene: TRBJ2-7; CDR3 protein: CASSYNSGRANEQYF; CDR3 DNA: TGTGCCAGCAGTTACAATAGCGGGAGGGCCAACGAGCAGTACTTC
clone size: once; V gene: TRBV7-2; D gene: .; J gene: TRBJ2-1; CDR3 protein: CASSLARGEQFF; CDR3 DNA: TGTGCCAGCAGCTTAGCGCGGGGTGAGCAGTTCTTC
clone size: .; V gene: TRBV15; D gene: .; J gene: TRBJ1-1; CDR3 protein: CATSRGQGPSEAFF; CDR3 DNA: TGTGCCACCAGCAGAGGGCAGGGTCCCTCTGAAGCTTTCTTT
clone size: few; V gene: TRBV4-1; D gene: TRBD1; J gene: TRBJ2-5; CDR3 protein: CASSPGTGGEETQYF; CDR3 DNA: TGCGCCAGCAGCCCCGGGACAGGGGGGGAAGAGACCCAGTACTTC
clone size: once; V gene: TRBV15; D gene: .; J gene: TRBJ2-5; CDR3 protein: CATSRDWGETQYF; CDR3 DNA: TGTGCCACCAGCAGAGATTGGGGAGAGACCCAGTACTTC
clone size: .; V gene: TRBV6-1; D gene: .; J gene: TRBJ2-2; CDR3 protein: CASIGTGATGELFF; CDR3 DNA: TGTGCCAGCATCGGAACCGGGGCTACAGGGGAGCTGTTTTTT
clone size: once; V gene: TRBV27; D gene: TRBD2; J gene: TRBJ2-7; CDR3 protein: CASSPSGLAAYEQYF; CDR3 DNA: TGTGCCAGCAGTCCCTCGGGACTAGCCGCCTACGAGCAGTACTTC
clone size: .; V gene: TRBV5-6; D gene: .; J gene: TRBJ1-1; CDR3 protein: CASSFGFWGHTEAFF; CDR3 DNA: TGTGCCAGCAGCTTCGGGTTTTGGGGGCACACTGAAGCTTTCTTT
clone size: .; V gene: TRBV27; D gene: .; J gene: TRBJ1-2; CDR3 protein: CASSTRGGLYGYTF; CDR3 DNA: TGTGCCAGCTCCACCCGGGGGGGCCTCTATGGCTACACCTTC
clone size: .; V gene: TRBV15; D gene: .; J gene: TRBJ1-3; CDR3 protein: CATSTGNTIYF; CDR3 DNA: TGTGCCACCAGCACTGGAAACACCATATATTTT
clone size: .; V gene: TRBV2; D gene: TRBD2; J gene: TRBJ2-5; CDR3 protein: CASNASGRKETQYF; CDR3 DNA: TGTGCCAGCAATGCCAGCGGGAGAAAAGAGACCCAGTACTTC
clone size: .; V gene: TRBV5-6; D gene: .; J gene: TRBJ2-3; CDR3 protein: CASSLTGRTDTQYF; CDR3 DNA: TGTGCCAGCAGCTTGACGGGTCGCACAGATACGCAGTATTTT
clone size: .; V gene: TRBV15; D gene: TRBD1; J gene: TRBJ2-5; CDR3 protein: CATSENRRGQSETQYF; CDR3 DNA: TGTGCCACCAGCGAAAACCGAAGGGGGCAGAGTGAGACCCAGTACTTC
clone size: .; V gene: TRBV25-1; D gene: TRBD2; J gene: TRBJ2-1; CDR3 protein: CASSELSGSPPEQFF; CDR3 DNA: TGTGCCAGCAGTGAGCTAAGCGGGAGTCCCCCTGAGCAGTTCTTC
clone size: once; V gene: TRBV5-1; D gene: .; J gene: TRBJ2-7; CDR3 protein: CASTRGAGARYEQYF; CDR3 DNA: TGCGCCAGCACACGCGGGGCGGGGGCGCGGTACGAGCAGTACTTC
clone size: .; V gene: TRBV30; D gene: .; J gene: TRBJ1-6; CDR3 protein: CAWEDGGNSPLHF; CDR3 DNA: TGTGCCTGGGAGGACGGGGGTAATTCACCCCTCCACTTT
clone size: .; V gene: TRBV5-1; D gene: .; J gene: TRBJ2-5; CDR3 protein: CASSLNQETQYF; CDR3 DNA: TGCGCCAGCAGCTTAAACCAAGAGACCCAGTACTTC
clone size: .; V gene: TRBV19; D gene: .; J gene: TRBJ2-1; CDR3 protein: CASSNRPGDEQFF; CDR3 DNA: TGTGCCAGTAGTAATCGACCGGGGGATGAGCAGTTCTTC
clone size: .; V gene: TRBV6-5; D gene: TRBD1; J gene: TRBJ2-1; CDR3 protein: CASSEGQRYNEQFF; CDR3 DNA: TGTGCCAGCAGTGAGGGACAGAGGTACAATGAGCAGTTCTTC
clone size: .; V gene: TRBV28; D gene: TRBD1; J gene: TRBJ1-5; CDR3 protein: CASSLGIGGGQPQHF; CDR3 DNA: TGTGCCAGCAGTTTGGGTATAGGGGGCGGCCAGCCCCAGCATTTT
clone size: .; V gene: TRBV11-1; D gene: TRBD1; J gene: TRBJ2-7; CDR3 protein: CASSLAGGESYEQYF; CDR3 DNA: TGTGCCAGCAGCTTAGCAGGGGGCGAGTCCTACGAGCAGTACTTC
clone size: once; V gene: TRBV28; D gene: TRBD2; J gene: TRBJ2-1; CDR3 protein: CASSPVGRGANEQFF; CDR3 DNA: TGTGCCAGCAGCCCGGTGGGGCGGGGGGCCAATGAGCAGTTCTTC
clone size: .; V gene: TRBV5-1; D gene: .; J gene: TRBJ1-1; CDR3 protein: CASSPTGLGNTEAFF; CDR3 DNA: TGCGCCAGCAGTCCCACGGGGTTGGGGAACACTGAAGCTTTCTTT
clone size: .; V gene: TRBV11-2; D gene: .; J gene: TRBJ2-7; CDR3 protein: CASSLGIGPYEQYF; CDR3 DNA: TGTGCCAGCAGCTTAGGTATAGGGCCCTACGAGCAGTACTTC
clone size: .; V gene: TRBV19; D gene: TRBD1; J gene: TRBJ1-1; CDR3 protein: CASSTPDRGRDEAFF; CDR3 DNA: TGTGCCAGTAGTACCCCTGACAGGGGGCGCGATGAAGCTTTCTTT
clone size: .; V gene: TRBV28; D gene: .; J gene: TRBJ1-2; CDR3 protein: CASSFYPYGYTF; CDR3 DNA: TGTGCCAGCAGTTTTTACCCGTATGGCTACACCTTC
clone size: .; V gene: TRBV30; D gene: TRBD1; J gene: TRBJ1-5; CDR3 protein: CAWSVPGQPYQPQHF; CDR3 DNA: TGTGCCTGGAGTGTACCGGGACAGCCATATCAGCCCCAGCATTTT
clone size: .; V gene: TRBV7-2; D gene: .; J gene: TRBJ1-1; CDR3 protein: CASRRTVNTEAFF; CDR3 DNA: TGTGCCAGCAGACGGACAGTGAACACTGAAGCTTTCTTT
clone size: .; V gene: TRBV28; D gene: .; J gene: TRBJ2-2; CDR3 protein: CASSLFRVSPGELFF; CDR3 DNA: TGTGCCAGCAGTTTATTCAGGGTTTCCCCCGGGGAGCTGTTTTTT
clone size: .; V gene: TRBV5-1; D gene: .; J gene: TRBJ2-1; CDR3 protein: CASSLAGRYEQFF; CDR3 DNA: TGCGCCAGCAGCTTGGCCGGCAGGTATGAGCAGTTCTTC
clone size: .; V gene: TRBV28; D gene: .; J gene: TRBJ2-5; CDR3 protein: CASSYVKGGTQYF; CDR3 DNA: TGTGCCAGCAGCTACGTGAAAGGCGGGACCCAGTACTTC
clone size: .; V gene: TRBV5-1; D gene: .; J gene: TRBJ1-5; CDR3 protein: CASSLGQEGQPQHF; CDR3 DNA: TGCGCCAGCAGCTTGGGACAGGAGGGTCAGCCCCAGCATTTT
clone size: .; V gene: TRBV2; D gene: .; J gene: TRBJ2-1; CDR3 protein: CASSELGVDEQFF; CDR3 DNA: TGTGCCAGCAGTGAACTAGGAGTCGATGAGCAGTTCTTC
clone size: once; V gene: TRBV18; D gene: .; J gene: TRBJ2-3; CDR3 protein: CASSPLGDTQYF; CDR3 DNA: TGTGCCAGCTCACCACTCGGAGATACGCAGTATTTT
clone size: .; V gene: TRBV5-4; D gene: .; J gene: TRBJ2-4; CDR3 protein: CASSFPGLAKNIQYF; CDR3 DNA: TGTGCCAGCAGCTTCCCGGGGTTAGCCAAAAACATTCAGTACTTC
clone size: .; V gene: TRBV18; D gene: TRBD1; J gene: TRBJ2-5; CDR3 protein: CASSPRTGQETQYF; CDR3 DNA: TGTGCCAGCTCACCCCGGACAGGCCAAGAGACCCAGTACTTC
clone size: .; V gene: TRBV19; D gene: TRBD2; J gene: TRBJ2-1; CDR3 protein: CASSTGLAGVWEQFF; CDR3 DNA: TGTGCCAGTAGTACGGGACTAGCGGGAGTATGGGAGCAGTTCTTC
clone size: .; V gene: TRBV7-8; D gene: TRBD2; J gene: TRBJ2-1; CDR3 protein: CASSLARNIAGLPNYNEQFF; CDR3 DNA: TGTGCCAGCAGCTTAGCCCGAAACATAGCGGGACTCCCGAATTACAATGAGCAGTTCTTC
clone size: .; V gene: TRBV2; D gene: TRBD2; J gene: TRBJ2-3; CDR3 protein: CASSGVAGGTDTQYF; CDR3 DNA: TGTGCCAGCAGTGGGGTGGCGGGGGGCACAGATACGCAGTATTTT
clone size: .; V gene: TRBV20-1; D gene: .; J gene: TRBJ1-2; CDR3 protein: CSAKQDYGYTF; CDR3 DNA: TGCAGTGCTAAACAAGACTATGGCTACACCTTC
clone size: .; V gene: TRBV4-2; D gene: .; J gene: TRBJ1-1; CDR3 protein: CASSQREANTEAFF; CDR3 DNA: TGTGCCAGCAGCCAAAGGGAGGCGAACACTGAAGCTTTCTTT
clone size: .; V gene: TRBV19; D gene: .; J gene: TRBJ1-2; CDR3 protein: CASSVGKNYGYTF; CDR3 DNA: TGTGCCAGTAGTGTGGGCAAGAACTATGGCTACACCTTC
clone size: .; V gene: TRBV1; D gene: .; J gene: TRBJ1-5; CDR3 protein: CTSSPRVWHF; CDR3 DNA: TGCACCAGCAGCCCCCGGGTCTGGCATTTT